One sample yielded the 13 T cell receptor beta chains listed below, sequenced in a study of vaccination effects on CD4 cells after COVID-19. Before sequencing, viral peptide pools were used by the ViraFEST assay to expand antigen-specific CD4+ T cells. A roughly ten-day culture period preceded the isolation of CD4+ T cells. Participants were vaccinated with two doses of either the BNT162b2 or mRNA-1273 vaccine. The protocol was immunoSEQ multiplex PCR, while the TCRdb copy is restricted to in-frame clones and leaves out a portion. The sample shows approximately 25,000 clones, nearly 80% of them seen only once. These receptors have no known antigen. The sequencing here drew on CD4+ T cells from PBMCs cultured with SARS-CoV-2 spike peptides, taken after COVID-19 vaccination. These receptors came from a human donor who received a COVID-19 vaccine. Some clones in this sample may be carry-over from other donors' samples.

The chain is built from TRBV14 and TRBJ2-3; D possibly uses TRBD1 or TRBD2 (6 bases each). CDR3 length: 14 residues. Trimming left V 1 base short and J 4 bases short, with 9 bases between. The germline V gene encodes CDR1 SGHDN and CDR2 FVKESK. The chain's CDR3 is CASSQAGAPDTQYF. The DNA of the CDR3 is TGTGCCAGCAGCCAAGCGGGGGCCCCAGATACGCAGTATTTT.

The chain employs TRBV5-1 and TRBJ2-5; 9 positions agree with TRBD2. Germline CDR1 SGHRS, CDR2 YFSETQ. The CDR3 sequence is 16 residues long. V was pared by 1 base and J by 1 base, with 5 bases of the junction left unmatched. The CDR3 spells CASSLMAGGPQETQYF. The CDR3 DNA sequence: TGCGCCAGCAGCTTGATGGCGGGGGGGCCCCAAGAGACCCAGTACTTC.

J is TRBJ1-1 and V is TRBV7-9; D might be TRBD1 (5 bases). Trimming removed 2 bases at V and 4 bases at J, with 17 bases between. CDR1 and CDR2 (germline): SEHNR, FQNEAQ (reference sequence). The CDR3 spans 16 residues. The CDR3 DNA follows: TGTGCCAGCAGCTTAACCCCACAGGTCGGGTTCACTGAAGCTTTCTTT. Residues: CASSLTPQVGFTEAFF. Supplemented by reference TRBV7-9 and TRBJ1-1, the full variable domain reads DTGVSQNPRHKITKRGQNVTFRCDPISEHNRLYWYRQTLGQGPEFLTYFQNEAQLEKSRLLSDRFSAERPKGSFSTLEIQRTEQGDSAMYLCASSLTPQVGFTEAFFGQGTRLTVV.

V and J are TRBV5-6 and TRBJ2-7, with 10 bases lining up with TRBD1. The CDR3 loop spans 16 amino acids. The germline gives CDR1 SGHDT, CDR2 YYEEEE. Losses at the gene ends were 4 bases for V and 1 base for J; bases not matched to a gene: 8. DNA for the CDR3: TGTGCCAGCAGCGAAAGATGGACAGGGGGTTCCTACGAGCAGTACGTC. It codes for CASSERWTGGSYEQYV.

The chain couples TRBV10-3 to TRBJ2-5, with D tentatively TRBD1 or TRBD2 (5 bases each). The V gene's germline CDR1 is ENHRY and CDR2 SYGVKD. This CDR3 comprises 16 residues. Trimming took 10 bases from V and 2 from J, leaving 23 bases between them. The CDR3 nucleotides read TGTGCCACCGGCGGTAGGGGACCAGGCCTTCAAGAGACCCAGTACTTC. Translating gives CATGGRGPGLQETQYF.

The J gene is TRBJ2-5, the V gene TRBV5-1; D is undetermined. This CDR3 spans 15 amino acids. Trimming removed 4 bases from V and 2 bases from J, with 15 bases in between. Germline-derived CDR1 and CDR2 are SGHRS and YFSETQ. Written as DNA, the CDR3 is TGCGCCAGCAGCCTATTCTCTAGTGGGCAAGAGACCCAGTACTTC. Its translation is CASSLFSSGQETQYF.

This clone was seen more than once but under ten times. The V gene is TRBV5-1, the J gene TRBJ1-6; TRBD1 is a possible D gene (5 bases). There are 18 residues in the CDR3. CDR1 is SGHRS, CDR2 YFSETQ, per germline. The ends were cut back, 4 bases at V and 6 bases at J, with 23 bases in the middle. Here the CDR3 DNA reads TGCGCCAGCAGCGATCGGGTGCCAGGGATTTTAACTAATTCACCCCTCCACTTT. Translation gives CASSDRVPGILTNSPLHF.

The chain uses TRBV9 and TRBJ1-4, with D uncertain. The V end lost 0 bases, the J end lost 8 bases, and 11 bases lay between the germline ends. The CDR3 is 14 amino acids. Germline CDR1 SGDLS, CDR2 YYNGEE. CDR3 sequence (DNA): TGTGCCAGCAGCGTAGGCGGGGTGAACGAAAAACTGTTTTTT. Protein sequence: CASSVGGVNEKLFF.

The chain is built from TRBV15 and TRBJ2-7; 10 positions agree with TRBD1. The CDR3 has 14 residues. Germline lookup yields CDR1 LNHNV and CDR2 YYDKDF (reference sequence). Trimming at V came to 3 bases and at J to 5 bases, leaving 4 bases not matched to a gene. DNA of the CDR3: TGTGCCACCAGCAGGTGGGGGACAGGGGACGAGCAGTACGTC. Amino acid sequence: CATSRWGTGDEQYV.

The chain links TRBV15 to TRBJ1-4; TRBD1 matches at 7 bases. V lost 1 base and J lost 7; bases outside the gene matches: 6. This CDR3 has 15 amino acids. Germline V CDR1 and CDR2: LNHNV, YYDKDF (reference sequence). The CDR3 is CATSRAPGGSEKLFF. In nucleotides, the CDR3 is TGTGCCACCAGCAGAGCCCCAGGGGGATCTGAAAAACTGTTTTTT.

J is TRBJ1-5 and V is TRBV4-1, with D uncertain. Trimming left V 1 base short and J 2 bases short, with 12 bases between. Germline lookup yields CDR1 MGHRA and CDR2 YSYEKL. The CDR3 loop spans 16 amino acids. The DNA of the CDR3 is TGCGCCAGCAGCCAAGGAGGGAAAGGAGGCAATCAGCCCCAGCATTTT. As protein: CASSQGGKGGNQPQHF.

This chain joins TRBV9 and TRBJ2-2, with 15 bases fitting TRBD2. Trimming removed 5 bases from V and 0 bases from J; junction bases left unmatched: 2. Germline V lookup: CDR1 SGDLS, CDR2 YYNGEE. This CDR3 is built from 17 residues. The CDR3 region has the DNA TGTGCCAGCAGGGGACTAGCGGGGGGATCGAACACCGGGGAGCTGTTTTTT. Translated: CASRGLAGGSNTGELFF.

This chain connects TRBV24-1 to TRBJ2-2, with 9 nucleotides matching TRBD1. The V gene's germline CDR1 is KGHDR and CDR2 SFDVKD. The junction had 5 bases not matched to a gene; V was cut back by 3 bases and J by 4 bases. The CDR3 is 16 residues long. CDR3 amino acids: CATSDPGQGGTGELFF. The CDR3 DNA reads TGTGCCACCAGTGATCCGGGACAGGGAGGCACCGGGGAGCTGTTTTTT.